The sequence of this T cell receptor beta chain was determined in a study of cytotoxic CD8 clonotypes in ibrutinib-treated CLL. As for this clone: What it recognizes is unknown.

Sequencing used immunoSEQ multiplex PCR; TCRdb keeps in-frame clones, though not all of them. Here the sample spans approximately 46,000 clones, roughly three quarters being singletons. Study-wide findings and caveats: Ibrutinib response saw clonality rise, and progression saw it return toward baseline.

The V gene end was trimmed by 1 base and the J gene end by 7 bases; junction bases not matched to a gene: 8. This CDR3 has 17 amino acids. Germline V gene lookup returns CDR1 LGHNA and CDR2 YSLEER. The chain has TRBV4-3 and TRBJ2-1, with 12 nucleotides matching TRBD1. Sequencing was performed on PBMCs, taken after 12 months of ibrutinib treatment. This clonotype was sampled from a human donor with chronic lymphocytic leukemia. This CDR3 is CASSQGEGQGARNEQFF. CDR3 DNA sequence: TGCGCCAGCAGCCAAGGGGAGGGACAGGGGGCGCGTAATGAGCAGTTCTTC.